This T cell receptor (beta chain) was obtained from a study of CD8 T cells in ankylosing spondylitis. General study points: Several of the motif variants were reported before in synovial fluid and blood from reactive arthritis. Reportedly, significant enrichment of disease-linked clones occurred in matched ankylosing spondylitis synovial fluid.

Trimming cost V 0 bases and J 5 bases, with 13 bases left between them. The CDR3 is made up of 15 amino acids. Per germline, CDR1 MGHDK and CDR2 SYGVNS. Preparation of TCR beta libraries was done by quantitative 5'-RACE with molecular barcodes. TCRdb itself ran the 5' RACE reads through MiXCR, one entry per CDR3 protein. The sample shows approximately 220,000 distinct CDR3 sequences, under 30% of them seen only once. Comments on this clonotype: Its antigen is not known.

Sequences were obtained from blood, either unsorted or a sorted T cell fraction (not recorded which). This receptor was obtained from a male donor with ankylosing spondylitis or in good health (not recorded which). The rearrangement links TRBV25-1 to TRBJ1-1, with a weak D call TRBD1 (6 bases). The CDR3 region has the DNA TGTGCCAGCAGTGAATACGGGGGGGCGCAAACTGAAGCTTTCTTT. Protein sequence: CASSEYGGAQTEAFF.